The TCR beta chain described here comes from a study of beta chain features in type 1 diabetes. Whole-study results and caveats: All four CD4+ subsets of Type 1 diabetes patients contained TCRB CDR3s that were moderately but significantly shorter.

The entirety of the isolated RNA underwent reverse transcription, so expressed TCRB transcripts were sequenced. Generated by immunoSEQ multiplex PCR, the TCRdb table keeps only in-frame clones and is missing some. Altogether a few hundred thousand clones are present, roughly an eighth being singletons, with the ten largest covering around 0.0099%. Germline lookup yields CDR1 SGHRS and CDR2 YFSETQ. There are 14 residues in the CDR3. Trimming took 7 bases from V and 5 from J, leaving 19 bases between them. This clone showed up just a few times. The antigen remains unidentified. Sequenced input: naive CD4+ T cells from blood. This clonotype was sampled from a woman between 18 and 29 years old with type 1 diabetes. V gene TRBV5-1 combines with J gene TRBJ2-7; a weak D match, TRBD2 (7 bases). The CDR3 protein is CASSGGQGVDEQYF. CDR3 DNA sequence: TGCGCCAGCTCCGGGGGGCAGGGAGTCGACGAGCAGTACTTC.